The 20 T cell receptor beta chains listed next were all sequenced from one sample in a study of blood T cell repertoires in COVID-19. Data came from immunoSEQ multiplex PCR; TCRdb stores just in-frame clones and leaves some out. The table has about 96,000 clones, around 90% seen once. Sequencing input: peripheral blood. The receptors were gathered from a human donor with COVID-19, enrolled during active disease. The donor label of this sample is uncertain.

The V call is TRBV5-1, the J call TRBJ2-1, with 7 nucleotides matching TRBD1. V dropped 3 bases and J dropped 7; count of bases not matched to a gene: 4. CDR1 is SGHRS, CDR2 YFSETQ, per germline. The CDR3 loop spans 13 amino acids. The CDR3 loop reads CASSSQGMNEQFF. Here the CDR3 DNA reads TGCGCCAGCAGCTCACAGGGGATGAATGAGCAGTTCTTC.

This clone was counted once. The V and J genes are TRBV9 and TRBJ1-1; possible D gene TRBD1, 6 bases. With 0 bases removed from V and 10 bases from J, the gap between germline ends came to 25 bases. Germline CDR1 and CDR2: SGDLS and YYNGEE. This CDR3 region has 17 residues. Written as DNA, the CDR3 is TGTGCCAGCAGCGTAGTTGGAGGAGAGGGACACCGCGGGGGAGCTTTCTTT. The encoded protein is CASSVVGGEGHRGGAFF.

The V gene is TRBV10-3, the J gene TRBJ2-5, with D unclear. Trimming removed 10 bases at V and 0 bases at J, with 15 bases between. Germline CDR1 ENHRY, CDR2 SYGVKD. The CDR3 is 14 residues long. CDR3 DNA: TGTGCCACCATGTCGTCGGTATACCAAGAGACCCAGTACTTC. Its protein product is CATMSSVYQETQYF.

This chain connects TRBV19 to TRBJ1-6; D may be TRBD1 (6 bases). CDR1 is LNHDA, CDR2 SQIVND, per germline (reference sequence). The CDR3 is 16 amino acids. Trimming took off 3 bases at V and 9 bases at J, with 18 bases between the two ends. CDR3 protein: CASSMWTGQRLSPLHF. In DNA, the CDR3 is TGTGCCAGTAGTATGTGGACCGGACAGCGGCTTTCACCCCTCCACTTT.

This chain links TRBV6-1 with TRBJ1-6; 11 bases align to TRBD1. Per germline, CDR1 MNHNS and CDR2 SASEGT. This CDR3 contains 16 residues. V lost 4 bases to trimming and J lost 8 bases; unmatched junction nucleotides: 7. DNA of the CDR3: TGTGCCAGCAGTGCTTTTAGGGGACAGGGGGATTCACCCCTCCACTTT. This translates into CASSAFRGQGDSPLHF.

This chain uses TRBV15 with TRBJ2-1; 7 nucleotides match TRBD2. The CDR3 has 14 residues. Germline assignment: CDR1 LNHNV and CDR2 YYDKDF (reference sequence). Trimming at V came to 6 bases and at J to 8 bases, leaving 10 bases not matched to a gene. CDR3 sequence reads: CATSSRGKRDEQFF. As DNA, the CDR3 is TGTGCCACCAGTTCGCGGGGGAAAAGGGATGAGCAGTTCTTC.

This clone was seen a single time. V and J are TRBV6-5 and TRBJ1-1; no reliable D call. CDR1 is MNHEY, CDR2 SVGAGI, per germline. V was clipped by 6 bases and J by 0 bases, with 8 bases between them. CDR3 length: 13 amino acids. The chain's CDR3 is CASRIDMNTEAFF. CDR3 sequence (DNA): TGTGCCAGCAGGATAGACATGAACACTGAAGCTTTCTTT.

This clone was counted once. The genes are TRBV6-5 and TRBJ1-6, with a weak D call TRBD1 (6 bases). The germline gives CDR1 MNHEY, CDR2 SVGAGI. V shed 7 bases and J shed 9 bases, with 16 bases lying between them. CDR3 size: 14 residues. The CDR3: CASTARTAGSPLHF. The CDR3 DNA is TGTGCCAGCACCGCGAGGACAGCTGGTTCACCCCTCCACTTT.

This chain uses TRBV11-2 with TRBJ2-1; 9 positions match TRBD2. The J segment lost 8 bases and the V segment lost 0 bases, leaving 5 bases of the junction unmatched. Germline CDR1 is SGHAT and CDR2 is FQNNGV. The CDR3 covers 15 residues. DNA for the CDR3: TGTGCCAGCAGCTTAGACCCTAGCGGGGATTATGAGCAGTTCTTC. Its protein is CASSLDPSGDYEQFF.

This clone was detected once. V is TRBV11-2 and J is TRBJ2-7; D is perhaps TRBD1 (5 bases). Trimming removed 2 bases at V and 0 bases at J, with 8 bases between. From germline, CDR1 is SGHAT and CDR2 FQNNGV. The CDR3 contains 14 residues. The chain's CDR3 is CASSLWGSSYEQYF. DNA for the CDR3: TGTGCCAGCAGCTTATGGGGCAGCTCCTACGAGCAGTACTTC.

CDR3 loop: CASSSTGNEKLFF. The CDR3 bases are TGTGCCAGCAGCTCGACAGGGAATGAAAAACTGTTTTTT. J is TRBJ1-4 and V is TRBV5-4; 7 nucleotides match TRBD1. CDR1 SGHNT and CDR2 YYREEE come from the germline V gene (reference sequence). The CDR3 runs to 13 residues. V lost 3 bases, J lost 5 bases, and 1 base stayed unmatched.

This chain links TRBV2 with TRBJ1-5; D remains ambiguous. Germline loops: CDR1 SNHLY, CDR2 FYNNEI. The CDR3 length is 14 residues. V was pared by 1 base and J by 7 bases, with 11 bases between. The CDR3 spells CASSEDTGGQPQHF. The CDR3 DNA sequence: TGTGCCAGCAGTGAAGATACTGGCGGCCAGCCCCAGCATTTT.

The DNA for the CDR3 is TGCGCCAGCAGCCAAGCCTGGGGAGACGAGCAGTACTTC. It codes for CASSQAWGDEQYF. This chain links TRBV4-1 with TRBJ2-7; the D gene is possibly TRBD2 (5 bases). Germline V gives CDR1 MGHRA, CDR2 YSYEKL. The CDR3 contains 13 residues. V dropped 1 base and J dropped 5 bases, with 9 bases sitting between them.

This sequence joins TRBV5-1 and TRBJ1-2; no clear D. V dropped 4 bases and J dropped 1 base, with 8 bases sitting between them. CDR3 length: 13 residues. The V gene's germline CDR1 is SGHRS and CDR2 YFSETQ. CDR3 residues: CASSREVNYGYTF. DNA of the CDR3: TGCGCCAGCAGCAGAGAGGTTAACTATGGCTACACCTTC.

The V call is TRBV7-8, the J call TRBJ2-5, with D possibly TRBD2 on 5 matching bases. The ends were cut back, 5 bases at V and 4 bases at J, with 8 bases in the middle. The CDR3 consists of 12 residues. Germline V gene data show CDR1 as SGHVS and CDR2 as FQNEAQ. The CDR3 here is CASSPRGETQYF. For the CDR3, the DNA is TGTGCCAGCAGCCCCCGGGGAGAGACCCAGTACTTC.

This chain connects TRBV20-1 to TRBJ1-1, with TRBD1 as a possible D gene (6 bases). Germline CDR1 reads DFQATT; CDR2 reads SNEGSKA (reference sequence). This CDR3 spans 12 amino acids. V was pared by 5 bases and J by 5 bases, with 12 bases between. The CDR3 spells CSARGGETEAFF. In DNA, the CDR3 is TGCAGTGCTCGTGGGGGCGAGACTGAAGCTTTCTTT.

This clone came up a few times. The J gene is TRBJ1-5, the V gene TRBV15; D might be TRBD1 (5 bases). This CDR3 spans 16 amino acids. Germline assignment: CDR1 LNHNV and CDR2 YYDKDF (reference sequence). V was clipped by 0 bases and J by 7 bases, with 16 bases between them. In DNA, the CDR3 is TGTGCCACCAGCAGAGACGGGCCAGGGCTTGGACAGCCCCAGCATTTT. Translation: CATSRDGPGLGQPQHF.

V gene TRBV28 combines with J gene TRBJ2-3; TRBD2 might be the D (6 bases). The germline CDR1 and CDR2 sequences are MDHEN and SYDVKM. Trimming removed 4 bases at V and 2 bases at J, with 10 bases between. CDR3 length: 14 amino acids. CDR3 sequence (DNA): TGTGCCAGCAGTTGGAGGGCATACACAGATACGCAGTATTTT. It yields the protein CASSWRAYTDTQYF. Looking up the rest from reference TRBV28 and TRBJ2-3 gives the full variable domain: DVKVTQSSRYLVKRTGEKVFLECVQDMDHENMFWYRQDPGLGLRLIYFSYDVKMKEKGDIPEGYSVSREKKERFSLILESASTNQTSMYLCASSWRAYTDTQYFGPGTRLTVL.

As to this clone: Other DNA sequences of this sample code for an identical CDR3. The V gene is TRBV9, the J gene TRBJ2-2, with D perhaps matching TRBD2 (6 bases). V was clipped by 4 bases and J by 6 bases, with 22 bases between them. The CDR3 runs to 17 residues. Germline CDR1 is SGDLS and CDR2 is YYNGEE. The CDR3 loop reads CASSPPRRDQRSGELFF. CDR3 nucleotides: TGTGCCAGCAGCCCCCCTCGGCGGGATCAGAGGTCCGGGGAGCTGTTTTTT.

This chain uses TRBV3-1 (or the pseudogene TRBV3-2) with TRBJ2-7; a weak D match, TRBD1 (5 bases). V was shortened by 0 bases and J by 4 bases, with 13 bases between the two germline ends. The CDR3 consists of 15 residues. Germline V gene lookup returns CDR1 LGHDT and CDR2 YNNKEL (reference sequence). In DNA form, the CDR3 reads TGTGCCAGCAGCCAAGATTCCGCAGGGAAGTACGAGCAGTACTTC. This sequence encodes CASSQDSAGKYEQYF.